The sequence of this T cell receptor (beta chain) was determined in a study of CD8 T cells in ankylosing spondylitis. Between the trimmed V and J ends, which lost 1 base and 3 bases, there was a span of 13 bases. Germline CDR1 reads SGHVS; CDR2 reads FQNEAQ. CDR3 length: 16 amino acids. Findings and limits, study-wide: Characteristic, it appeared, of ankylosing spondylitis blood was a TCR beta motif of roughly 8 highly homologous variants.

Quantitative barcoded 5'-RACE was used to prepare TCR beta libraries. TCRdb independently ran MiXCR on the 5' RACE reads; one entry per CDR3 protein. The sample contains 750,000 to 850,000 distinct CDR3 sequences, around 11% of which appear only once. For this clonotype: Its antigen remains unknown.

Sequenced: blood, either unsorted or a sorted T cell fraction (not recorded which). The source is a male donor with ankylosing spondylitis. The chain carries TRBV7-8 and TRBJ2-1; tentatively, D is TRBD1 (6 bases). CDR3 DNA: TGTGCCAGCAGCTTAGGGGGGCGCAGGGACTACAATGAGCAGTTCTTC. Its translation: CASSLGGRRDYNEQFF.